At least ten counts were recorded for the clone carrying this T cell receptor (beta chain). Its antigen is as yet unknown. The data stem from a study of T cells in Graves' hyperthyroidism and ophthalmopathy. At the level of the study: Peripheral blood was taken when the disease was first diagnosed, before any treatment began.

V lost 6 bases to trimming and J lost 0 bases, with 12 bases between them. The CDR3 runs to 15 residues. Germline CDR1 SNHLY, CDR2 FYNNEI. Graves' hyperthyroidism is called stable when ophthalmopathy does not progress within 18 months. Diagnosis of hyperthyroidism was new in patients aged 18 to 65, and its duration was under 2 months. Study-level findings and limits: Most clonotypes expanded in thyroid above 0.001 were likewise present in blood.

RNA transcripts were the template for amplifying TCR beta CDR3 regions. HTBI primers were employed in a first-round RT-PCR of the TCR CDR3. In TCRdb, the multiplex PCR reads were re-called with MiXCR into one record per CDR3 protein. This sample carries around 350,000 distinct CDR3 sequences, 15% to 20% of them seen once, and the ten largest clones take about 3.7%. The rearrangement uses TRBV2 and TRBJ1-5, with a tentative D call TRBD1 (6 bases). Sequencing input: blood. The receptor comes from a woman younger than 30 with Graves' hyperthyroidism. CDR3 bases: TGTGCCAGCAGGACCGGGACATCTAGCAATCAGCCCCAGCATTTT. Its protein product is CASRTGTSSNQPQHF.